The rows below give T cell receptor beta chains drawn from one sample of a study of blood T cell repertoires in COVID-19. Generated by immunoSEQ multiplex PCR, the TCRdb table keeps only in-frame clones and is missing some. The repertoire holds fewer than 300,000 clones, with around 82% as singletons. The specimen was peripheral blood. Every receptor here comes from a human donor in a cohort sampled during active COVID-19. Both conserved end residues are part of each CDR3. Fields, in order: clone size, J gene, D gene, V gene, CDR3 length, CDR3 protein, CDR3 DNA. A D gene is named only where the DNA matches it firmly. Not every row has a clone size; where given, it reads once, few, many or a size class.

NA TRBJ2-7 TRBD1 TRBV18 14 CASSQKRDSSEQYF TGTGCCAGCTCACAGAAACGGGACAGCTCCGAGCAGTACTTC
NA TRBJ1-1 NA TRBV5-1 15 CASSLVPGLNTEAFF TGCGCCAGCAGCTTGGTTCCAGGCCTGAACACTGAAGCTTTCTTT
once TRBJ2-7 TRBD1 TRBV27 14 CASSPGQGAGEQYF TGTGCCAGCAGTCCGGGACAGGGTGCGGGCGAGCAGTACTTC
NA TRBJ2-7 TRBD2 TRBV28 15 CASSSTQQRGTEQYF TGTGCCAGCAGTTCAACCCAACAGCGGGGTACAGAGCAGTACTTC
once TRBJ2-2 TRBD1 TRBV10-2 14 CASAGDSNTGELFF TGCGCCAGCGCCGGGGACAGCAACACCGGGGAGCTGTTTTTT
NA TRBJ2-2 NA TRBV2 13 CASRTQGTGELFF TGTGCCAGCAGAACACAGGGAACCGGGGAGCTGTTTTTT
NA TRBJ2-1 NA TRBV29-1 14 CSAAEGGPYNEQFF TGCAGCGCCGCAGAGGGGGGGCCCTACAATGAGCAGTTCTTC
once TRBJ1-4 NA TRBV7-9 16 CASSFSGRRANEKLFF TGTGCCAGCAGCTTCTCCGGACGGAGGGCTAATGAAAAACTGTTTTTT
NA TRBJ2-1 TRBD1 TRBV9 16 CASSVLGMRGHNEQFF TGTGCCAGCAGCGTACTGGGAATGAGGGGGCACAATGAGCAGTTCTTC
NA TRBJ2-3 TRBD2 TRBV19 16 CASSITSGGGPDTQYF TGTGCCAGTAGTATAACTAGCGGGGGAGGGCCAGATACGCAGTATTTT
NA TRBJ1-2 NA TRBV7-2 15 CASSLDSNPNYGYTF TGTGCCAGCAGCTTAGACAGCAATCCTAACTATGGCTACACCTTC
NA TRBJ2-2 NA TRBV7-6 15 CASSLVGGDAGELFF TGTGCCAGCAGCTTAGTAGGAGGGGACGCCGGGGAGCTGTTTTTT
NA TRBJ1-4 TRBD1 TRBV6-4 15 CASNPGGTGDEKLFF TGTGCCAGCAACCCAGGGGGTACGGGGGATGAAAAACTGTTTTTT
NA TRBJ2-2 TRBD2 TRBV27 13 CASGGLGVGELFF TGTGCCAGCGGTGGACTAGGTGTCGGGGAGCTGTTTTTT
NA TRBJ1-1 NA TRBV4-1 17 CASSPLSHGIENTEAFF TGCGCCAGCAGTCCTCTGTCCCACGGGATCGAGAACACTGAAGCTTTCTTT
NA TRBJ2-3 NA TRBV6-2/TRBV6-3 14 CASSSQLSTDTQYF TGTGCCAGCAGTTCACAGTTGAGCACAGATACGCAGTATTTT
NA TRBJ1-5 TRBD1 TRBV7-2 15 CASSFQGAGNQPQHF TGTGCCAGCAGCTTTCAGGGGGCGGGAAATCAGCCCCAGCATTTT
many TRBJ2-3 NA TRBV2 15 CASGNDGQGTDTQYF TGTGCCAGCGGGAATGATGGGCAGGGTACAGATACGCAGTATTTT
NA TRBJ1-3 NA TRBV9 17 CASSGPRGHSSGNTIYF TGTGCCAGCAGCGGACCCCGGGGACACAGCTCTGGAAACACCATATATTTT
NA TRBJ1-1 NA TRBV21-1 18 CASSKASGGQVMNTEAFF TGTGCCAGCAGCAAAGCGAGTGGGGGACAGGTTATGAACACTGAAGCTTTCTTT
NA TRBJ1-3 NA TRBV21-1 13 CASSRDTGNTIYF TGTGCCAGCAGCAGGGACACAGGAAACACCATATATTTT
NA TRBJ2-7 TRBD2 TRBV20-1 11 CIAGAAYEQYF TGCATAGCGGGGGCGGCCTACGAGCAGTACTTC
NA TRBJ2-7 NA TRBV5-4 13 CASSLGLGDAQYF TGTGCCAGCAGCTTGGGGCTAGGCGACGCGCAGTACTTC
NA TRBJ1-5 TRBD1 TRBV6-6 14 CASSPRDRGSAQHF TGTGCCAGCAGTCCGCGGGACAGGGGTTCGGCCCAGCATTTT
NA TRBJ1-2 NA TRBV28 12 CASLAGPYGYTF TGTGCCAGCCTAGCCGGGCCGTATGGCTACACCTTC
NA TRBJ2-5 NA TRBV11-2 14 CASSSRLVQETQYF TGTGCCAGCAGCTCCCGACTAGTTCAAGAGACCCAGTACTTC
few TRBJ2-7 NA TRBV4-3 16 CASSQGLAGPSYEQYF TGCGCCAGCAGCCAGGGTCTCGCGGGCCCCTCCTACGAGCAGTACTTC
few TRBJ1-5 NA TRBV2 12 CASSGDNQPQHF TGTGCCAGCAGTGGAGACAATCAGCCCCAGCATTTT
once TRBJ2-7 TRBD2 TRBV14 15 CASSYRLAETYEQYF TGTGCCAGCAGCTACCGACTAGCGGAGACCTACGAGCAGTACTTC
few TRBJ2-7 TRBD2 TRBV7-3 16 CASSLTASSGAYEQYF TGTGCCAGCAGCTTAACGGCGTCTAGCGGGGCTTACGAGCAGTACTTC
NA TRBJ2-2 NA TRBV29-1 13 CSVEERDTGELFF TGCAGCGTTGAGGAGAGGGACACCGGGGAGCTGTTTTTT